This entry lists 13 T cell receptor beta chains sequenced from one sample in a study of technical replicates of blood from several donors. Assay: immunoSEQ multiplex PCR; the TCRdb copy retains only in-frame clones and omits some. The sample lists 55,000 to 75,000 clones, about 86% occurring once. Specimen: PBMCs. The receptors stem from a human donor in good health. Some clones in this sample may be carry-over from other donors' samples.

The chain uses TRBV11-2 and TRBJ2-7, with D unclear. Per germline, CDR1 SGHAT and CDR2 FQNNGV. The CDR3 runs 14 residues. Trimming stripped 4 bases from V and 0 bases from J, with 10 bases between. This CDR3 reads CASSSRRISYEQYF. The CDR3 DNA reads TGTGCCAGCAGCTCCCGGCGGATCTCCTACGAGCAGTACTTC.

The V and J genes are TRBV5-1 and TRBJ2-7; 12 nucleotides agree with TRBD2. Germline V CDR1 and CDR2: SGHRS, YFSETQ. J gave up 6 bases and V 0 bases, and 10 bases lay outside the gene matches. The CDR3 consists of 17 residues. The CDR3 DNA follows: TGCGCCAGCAGCTTGGGGCTAGCGGGGGGGGCAGTCCGCGAGCAGTACTTC. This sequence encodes CASSLGLAGGAVREQYF.

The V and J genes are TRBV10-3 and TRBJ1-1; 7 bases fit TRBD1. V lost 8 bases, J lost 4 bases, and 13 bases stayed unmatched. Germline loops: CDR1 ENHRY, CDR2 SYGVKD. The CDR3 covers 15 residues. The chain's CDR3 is CAIAAVTGRSTEAFF. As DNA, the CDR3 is TGTGCCATCGCCGCAGTGACAGGGCGGAGCACTGAAGCTTTCTTT.

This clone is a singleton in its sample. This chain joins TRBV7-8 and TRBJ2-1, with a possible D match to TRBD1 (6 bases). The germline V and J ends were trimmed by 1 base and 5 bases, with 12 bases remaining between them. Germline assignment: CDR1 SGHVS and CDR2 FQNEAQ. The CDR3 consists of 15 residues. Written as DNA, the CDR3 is TGTGCCAGCAGCTTAGAACAGGGTAGGAACAATGAGCAGTTCTTC. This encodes CASSLEQGRNNEQFF. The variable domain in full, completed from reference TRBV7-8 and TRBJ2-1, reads GAGVSQSPRYKVAKRGQDVALRCDPISGHVSLFWYQQALGQGPEFLTYFQNEAQLDKSGLPSDRFFAERPEGSVSTLKIQRTQQEDSAVYLCASSLEQGRNNEQFFGPGTRLTVL.

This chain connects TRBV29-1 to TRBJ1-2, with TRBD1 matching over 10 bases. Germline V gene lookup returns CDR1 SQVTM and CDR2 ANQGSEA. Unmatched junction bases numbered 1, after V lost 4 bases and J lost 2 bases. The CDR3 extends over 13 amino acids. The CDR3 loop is CSVGGQGNYGYTF. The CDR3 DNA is TGCAGCGTTGGGGGACAGGGGAACTATGGCTACACCTTC.

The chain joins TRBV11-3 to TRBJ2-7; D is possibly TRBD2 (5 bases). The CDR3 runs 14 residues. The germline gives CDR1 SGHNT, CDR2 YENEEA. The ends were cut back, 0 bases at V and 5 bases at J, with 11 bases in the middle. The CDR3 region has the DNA TGTGCCAGCAGCTTAGATCTGAGGGTCCACGAGCAGTACTTC. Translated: CASSLDLRVHEQYF.

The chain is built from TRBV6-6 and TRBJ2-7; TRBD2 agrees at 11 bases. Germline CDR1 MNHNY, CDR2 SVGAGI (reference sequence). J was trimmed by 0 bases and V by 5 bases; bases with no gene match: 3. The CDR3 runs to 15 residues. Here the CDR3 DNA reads TGTGCCAGCAGTGGACTAGCGGGTTACTCCTACGAGCAGTACTTC. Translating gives CASSGLAGYSYEQYF.

DNA for the CDR3: TGTGCCAGCAGTTACCGGGGACAGGGGGGGACCGGGGAGCTGTTTTTT. Its translation is CASSYRGQGGTGELFF. The chain combines TRBV6-5 with TRBJ2-2, with TRBD1 matching over 11 bases. The CDR3 loop spans 16 amino acids. V dropped 2 bases and J dropped 5; count of bases not matched to a gene: 4. Germline CDR1 is MNHEY and CDR2 is SVGAGI.

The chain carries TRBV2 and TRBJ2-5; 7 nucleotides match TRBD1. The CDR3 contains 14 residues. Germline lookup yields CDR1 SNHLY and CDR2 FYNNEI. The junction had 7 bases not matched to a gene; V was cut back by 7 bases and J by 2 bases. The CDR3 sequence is CASTRQGLQETQYF. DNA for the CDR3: TGTGCCAGCACCAGACAGGGATTACAAGAGACCCAGTACTTC.

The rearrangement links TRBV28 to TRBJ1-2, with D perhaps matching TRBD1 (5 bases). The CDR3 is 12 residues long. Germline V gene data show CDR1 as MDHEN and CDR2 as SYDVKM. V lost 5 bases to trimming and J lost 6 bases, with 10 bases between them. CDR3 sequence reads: CASSLAGNGYTF. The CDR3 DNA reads TGTGCCAGCAGTCTCGCAGGGAATGGCTACACCTTC.

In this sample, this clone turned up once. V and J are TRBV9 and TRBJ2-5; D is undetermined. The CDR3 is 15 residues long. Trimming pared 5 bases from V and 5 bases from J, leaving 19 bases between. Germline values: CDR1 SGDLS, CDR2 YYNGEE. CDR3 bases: TGTGCCAGCAGTCTTACGGCCTCAACCGGGGAGACCCAGTACTTC. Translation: CASSLTASTGETQYF.

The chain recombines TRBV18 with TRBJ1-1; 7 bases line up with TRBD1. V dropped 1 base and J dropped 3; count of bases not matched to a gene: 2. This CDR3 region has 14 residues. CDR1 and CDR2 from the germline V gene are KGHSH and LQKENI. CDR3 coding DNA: TGTGCCAGCTCACCACAGGGGGCGGACACTGAAGCTTTCTTT. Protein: CASSPQGADTEAFF.

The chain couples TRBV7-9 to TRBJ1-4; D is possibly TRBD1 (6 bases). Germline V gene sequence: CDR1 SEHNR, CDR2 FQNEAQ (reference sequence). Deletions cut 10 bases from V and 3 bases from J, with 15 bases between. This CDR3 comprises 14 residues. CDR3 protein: CAIGEQGSNEKLFF. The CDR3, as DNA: TGTGCCATAGGGGAACAGGGATCTAATGAAAAACTGTTTTTT.